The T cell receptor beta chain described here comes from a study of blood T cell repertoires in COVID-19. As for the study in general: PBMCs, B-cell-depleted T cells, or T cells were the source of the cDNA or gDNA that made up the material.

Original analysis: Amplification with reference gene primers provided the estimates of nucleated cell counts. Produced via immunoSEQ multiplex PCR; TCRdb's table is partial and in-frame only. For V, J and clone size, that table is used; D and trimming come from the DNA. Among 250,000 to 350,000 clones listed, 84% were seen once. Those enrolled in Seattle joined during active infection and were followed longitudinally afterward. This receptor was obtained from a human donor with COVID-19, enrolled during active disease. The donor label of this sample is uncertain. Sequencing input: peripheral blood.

In DNA, the CDR3 is TGTGCCAGCAGCTCGGGACAGTCCTTCTATGGCTACACCTTC. Amino acid sequence: CASSSGQSFYGYTF. The chain joins TRBV5-6 to TRBJ1-2, with 7 bases aligning to TRBD1. Germline V CDR1 and CDR2: SGHDT, YYEEEE. CDR3 length equals 14 residues. After removal of 3 bases from V and 4 bases from J, the junction contained 6 bases not matched to a gene.